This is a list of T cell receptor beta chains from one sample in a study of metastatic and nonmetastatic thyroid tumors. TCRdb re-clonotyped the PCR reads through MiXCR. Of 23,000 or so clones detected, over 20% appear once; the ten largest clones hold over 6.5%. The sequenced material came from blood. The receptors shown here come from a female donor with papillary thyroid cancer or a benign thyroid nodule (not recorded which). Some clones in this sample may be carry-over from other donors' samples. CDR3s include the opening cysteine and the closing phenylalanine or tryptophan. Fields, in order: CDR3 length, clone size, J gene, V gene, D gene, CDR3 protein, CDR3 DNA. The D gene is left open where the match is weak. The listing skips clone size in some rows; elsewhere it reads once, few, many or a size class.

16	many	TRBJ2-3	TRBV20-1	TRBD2	CSALGGAGGSTDTQYF	TGCAGTGCTCTTGGGGGAGCGGGGGGCTCCACAGATACGCAGTATTTT
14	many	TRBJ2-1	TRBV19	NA	CASRQDTFYNEQFF	TGTGCCAGTAGGCAGGACACTTTCTACAATGAGCAGTTCTTC
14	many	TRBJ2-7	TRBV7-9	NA	CASSFGLTSYEQYF	TGTGCCAGCAGCTTTGGACTGACCTCCTACGAGCAGTACTTC
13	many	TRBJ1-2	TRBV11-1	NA	CASSQAANYGYTF	TGTGCCAGCAGCCAGGCGGCTAACTATGGCTACACCTTC
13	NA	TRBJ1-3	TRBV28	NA	CASSLDTRNTIYF	TGTGCCAGCAGTCTAGACACTAGAAACACCATATATTTT
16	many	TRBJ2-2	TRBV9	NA	CASSASGVEVTGELFF	TGTGCCAGCAGCGCCAGCGGTGTGGAAGTCACCGGGGAGCTGTTTTTT
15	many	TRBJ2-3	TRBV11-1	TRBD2	CASTLGLAPTDTQYF	TGTGCCAGCACCCTGGGACTAGCGCCCACAGATACGCAGTATTTT
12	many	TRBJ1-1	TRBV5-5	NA	CASSLRDTEAFF	TGTGCCAGCAGCCTCAGGGACACTGAAGCTTTCTTT
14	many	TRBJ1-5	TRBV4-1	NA	CASSQALSNQPQHF	TGCGCCAGCAGCCAAGCCCTTAGCAATCAGCCCCAGCATTTT
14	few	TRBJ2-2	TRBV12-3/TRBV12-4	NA	CASRPSGNTGELFF	TGTGCCAGCAGACCGAGCGGTAACACCGGGGAGCTGTTTTTT
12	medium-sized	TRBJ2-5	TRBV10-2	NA	CASSDILETQYF	TGCGCCAGCAGTGATATCTTGGAGACCCAGTACTTC
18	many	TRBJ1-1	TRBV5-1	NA	CASSLLVAEATGRTEAFF	TGCGCCAGCAGCTTACTCGTGGCCGAAGCGACAGGCCGCACTGAAGCTTTCTTT
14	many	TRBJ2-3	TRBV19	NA	CASSRAAGADTQYF	TGTGCCAGTAGCCGGGCCGCTGGCGCAGATACGCAGTATTTT
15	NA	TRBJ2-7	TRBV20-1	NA	CSARDTTCISDTQYF	TGCAGTGCTAGAGACACGACGTGTATTAGCGATACCCAGTACTTC
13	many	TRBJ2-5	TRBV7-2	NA	CASSPTGQETQYF	TGTGCCAGCAGCCCGACAGGTCAAGAGACCCAGTACTTC
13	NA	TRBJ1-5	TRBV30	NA	CASSMGGNQPQHF	TGTGCCAGCTCGATGGGGGGCAATCAGCCCCAGCATTTT
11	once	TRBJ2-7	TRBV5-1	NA	CASRLNYYQYF	TGCGCCAGCAGGTTGAACTACTATCAGTACTTC
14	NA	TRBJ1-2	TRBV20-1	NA	CSASAHPTGDCYTF	TGCAGTGCTAGTGCCCACCCAACTGGGGATTGCTACACCTTC
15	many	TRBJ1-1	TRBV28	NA	CASSLGGAKGSEAFF	TGTGCCAGCAGTTTGGGAGGTGCGAAGGGCTCTGAAGCTTTCTTT
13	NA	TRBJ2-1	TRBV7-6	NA	CAGSLEVRYEQFF	TGTGCCGGCAGCTTAGAAGTGCGGTATGAGCAGTTCTTC
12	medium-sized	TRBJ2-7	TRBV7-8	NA	CASSPGVDEQYF	TGTGCCAGCAGCCCAGGAGTGGACGAGCAGTACTTC
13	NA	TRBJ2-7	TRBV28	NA	CASRSSRGIEQYF	TGTGCCAGCAGGTCCTCAAGGGGGATCGAGCAGTACTTC
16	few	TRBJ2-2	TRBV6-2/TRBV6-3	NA	CASSQLGGLDTGELFF	TGTGCCAGCAGCCAACTCGGGGGATTGGACACCGGGGAGCTGTTTTTT
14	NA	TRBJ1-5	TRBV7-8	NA	CASSLRQGNQPQHF	TGTGCCAGCAGCTTAAGGCAGGGCAATCAGCCCCAGCATTTT
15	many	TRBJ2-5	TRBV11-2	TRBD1	CASSLDPGGGETQYF	TGTGCCAGCAGCTTAGACCCAGGGGGCGGTGAGACCCAGTACTTC
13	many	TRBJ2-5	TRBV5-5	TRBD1	CASTGQGGETQYF	TGTGCCAGCACGGGACAGGGAGGCGAGACCCAGTACTTC
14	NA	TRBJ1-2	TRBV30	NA	CAWSVTQPAGGYTF	TGTGCCTGGAGTGTAACCCAGCCAGCGGGGGGCTACACCTTC
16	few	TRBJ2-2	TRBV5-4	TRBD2	CASSTGLALNTGELFF	TGTGCCAGCAGTACGGGACTAGCATTGAACACCGGGGAGCTGTTTTTT
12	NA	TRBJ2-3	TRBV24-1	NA	CATSINSHTQYF	TGTGCCACCAGTATCAACAGCCATACGCAGTATTTT
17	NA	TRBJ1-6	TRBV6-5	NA	CASSYSTGRGANSPLHF	TGTGCCAGCAGTTACTCGACGGGGCGGGGGGCCAATTCACCCCTCCACTTT
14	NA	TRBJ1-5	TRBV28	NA	CASSLERPNQPQHF	TGTGCCAGCAGTTTGGAGAGGCCCAATCAGCCCCAGCATTTT
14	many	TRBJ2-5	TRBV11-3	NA	CASSLRLKEETQYF	TGTGCCAGCAGCTTAAGACTGAAGGAGGAGACCCAGTACTTC
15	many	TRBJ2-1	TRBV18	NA	CASSPGVARDNEQFF	TGTGCCAGCTCACCAGGGGTAGCCCGGGACAATGAGCAGTTCTTC
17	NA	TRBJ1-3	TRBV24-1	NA	CATSDSPRAGRRNTIYF	TGTGCCACCAGTGATTCCCCGAGGGCAGGGAGAAGAAACACCATATATTTT
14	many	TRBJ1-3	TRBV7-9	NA	CASSFENSGNTIYF	TGTGCCAGCAGCTTTGAGAACTCTGGAAACACCATATATTTT
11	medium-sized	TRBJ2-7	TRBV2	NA	CASRGLYEQYF	TGTGCCAGCAGAGGGTTGTACGAGCAGTACTTC
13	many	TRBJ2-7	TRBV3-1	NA	CASSQEKGYEQYF	TGTGCCAGCAGCCAAGAGAAGGGCTACGAGCAGTACTTC
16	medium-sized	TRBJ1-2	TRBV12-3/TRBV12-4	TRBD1	CASRLSGTVGTYGYTF	TGTGCCAGCAGGCTAAGCGGGACAGTTGGGACCTATGGCTACACCTTC
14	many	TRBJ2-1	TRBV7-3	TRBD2	CASSPGTSGDEQFF	TGTGCCAGCAGCCCCGGGACTAGCGGCGATGAGCAGTTCTTC
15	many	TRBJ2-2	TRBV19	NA	CASTQDRANTGELFF	TGTGCCAGTACACAGGACAGAGCGAACACCGGGGAGCTGTTTTTT
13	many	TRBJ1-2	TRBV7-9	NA	CASSLENGAGYTF	TGTGCCAGCAGCTTAGAGAACGGCGCGGGCTACACCTTC
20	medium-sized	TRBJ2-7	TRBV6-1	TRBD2	CASSEAWTGGLAGFTYEQYF	TGTGCCAGCAGTGAAGCCTGGACAGGGGGACTAGCGGGGTTCACCTACGAGCAGTACTTC
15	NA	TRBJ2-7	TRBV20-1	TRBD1	CSARVVGTGDYEQYF	TGCAGTGCTAGAGTAGTTGGGACAGGGGACTACGAGCAGTACTTC
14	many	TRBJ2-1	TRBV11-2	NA	CASSLASSYNEQFF	TGTGCCAGCAGCTTAGCTAGCTCCTACAATGAGCAGTTCTTC
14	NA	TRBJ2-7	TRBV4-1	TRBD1	CASSSRDSSYEQYF	TGCGCCAGCAGCTCCCGGGACAGCTCCTACGAGCAGTACTTC
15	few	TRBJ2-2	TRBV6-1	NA	CASTPPGWDTRELFF	TGTGCCAGCACCCCCCCTGGGTGGGACACCCGGGAGCTGTTTTTT
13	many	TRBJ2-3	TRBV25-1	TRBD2	CASRLAGTDTQYF	TGTGCCAGTAGACTAGCGGGGACAGATACGCAGTATTTT
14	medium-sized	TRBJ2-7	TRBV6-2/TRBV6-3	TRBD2	CASSPAGESYEQYF	TGTGCCAGCAGCCCAGCGGGGGAATCCTACGAGCAGTACTTC